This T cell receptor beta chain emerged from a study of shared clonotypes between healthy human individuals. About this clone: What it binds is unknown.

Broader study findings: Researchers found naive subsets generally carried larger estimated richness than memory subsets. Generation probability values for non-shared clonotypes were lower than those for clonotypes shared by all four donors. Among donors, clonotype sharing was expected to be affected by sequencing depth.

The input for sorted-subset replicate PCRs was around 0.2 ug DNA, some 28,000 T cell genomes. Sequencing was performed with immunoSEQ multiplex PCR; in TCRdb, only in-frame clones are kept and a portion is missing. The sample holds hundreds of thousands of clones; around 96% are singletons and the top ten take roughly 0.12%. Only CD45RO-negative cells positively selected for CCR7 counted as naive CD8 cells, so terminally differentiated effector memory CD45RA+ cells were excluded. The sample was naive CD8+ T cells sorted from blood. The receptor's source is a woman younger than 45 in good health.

The CDR3 sequence: CASSPLDGGLSYNEQFF. The CDR3, as DNA: TGCGCCAGCAGCCCCCTCGACGGGGGGTTGAGCTACAATGAGCAGTTCTTC. This rearrangement joins TRBV4-1 to TRBJ2-1, with 7 positions matching TRBD2. Germline CDR1 reads MGHRA; CDR2 reads YSYEKL. The length of the CDR3 is 17 residues. With 4 bases clipped from V and 3 bases from J, the junction kept 12 bases outside the gene matches.